The sequence of this T cell receptor beta chain was determined in a study of blood T cells in healthy people across ages (dated by TCRdb to 2013 to 2016). Broadly, across the study: In model experiments, roughly one uniquely barcoded TCR beta cDNA molecule per two T cells was captured by template switching. Using the same blood draw, the study looked at two additional independent replicas of 1 million unique cDNA reads for two donors, one aged 18 to 29 and the other aged 80 or older. Donors of different ages were randomly distributed across sequencing lanes to avoid experimental bias. The donors were split into four age groups: young (average around 15 years), middle-aged (nearly 40), aged (about 62) and long-lived (roughly 86). The study measured age-related changes in TCR beta repertoire diversity using deep sequencing normalized with unique cDNA molecular identifiers. Summary of the overall study and its limitations: Bulk unsorted PBMC profiling prevented conclusive comparison of naive and antigen-experienced compartments. Estimates of total diversity based on one million sequenced T cells were regarded as lower bounds and as underestimates. The percentage of naive T cells measured by flow cytometry correlated strongly with observed TCR beta diversity. The long-lived group showed more naive CD4+ T cells, fewer expanded clones and increased TCR diversity than the aged group, suggesting age selection. As age increased, observed TCR beta diversity per million T cells dropped in a roughly linear way, and a significant reduction was already evident by age 40. Donor CMV infection status was unknown, potentially confounding age-related changes in expanded clonotypes.

Library generation was performed with 5' RACE. Sequenced using an Illumina HiSeq 2500. The second PCR ran for about 7 to 11 cycles and used a J-beta primer mix along with a sample-barcoded 5' primer. A template-switch 5' adaptor carrying 12 random nucleotides introduced a unique molecular identifier onto each TCR beta cDNA molecule. Each sample yielded at least 2.5 million CDR3-containing paired-end reads. First-strand cDNA was synthesized from all RNA with the Mint cDNA synthesis kit, primed by a TRBC-specific oligonucleotide. All cDNA was treated with uracil-DNA glycosylase and then went through a first 18-cycle PCR with the universal primers M1SS and BC2_uni_R. The authors' pipeline ran thus. Each sample was normalized by randomly selecting 1 million high-quality reads, each carrying a distinct molecular identifier. Reads sharing molecular identifiers were discarded rather than binned into consensus sequences. MiTCR, with a Q25 quality threshold and the strictest error-elimination algorithm, was used for CDR3 identification, clonotype clustering and error correction. Lower-bound total TCR beta diversity was estimated with a nonparametric unseen species model using Euler transformation. Using fastp at Q25 and MiXCR, TCRdb reprocessed the public reads and kept productive beta chains. A single entry per CDR3 protein holds the most common genes and DNA from its merged rows. These V and J calls are TCRdb output, not the study's own analysis. In all, the sample holds approximately 1.5 million distinct CDR3 sequences, and around 35% of those were seen once. The top ten hold around 11% of the sample.

According to the germline V gene, CDR1 reads SGHTA and CDR2 reads FQGTGA. Its CDR3 holds 16 amino acids, cysteine through phenylalanine. The retained sequence is limited to the CDR3, 48 bases, with the frame set at the first base. V ends up 5 bases short and J 2 bases short, with an unmatched junction base count of 7. Donors were approximately 42 systemically healthy Caucasian individuals from Russia aged roughly 6 to 90 years. Around 10 milliliters of peripheral blood were drawn from each donor into EDTA-treated Vacutainer tubes. PBMCs were isolated by Ficoll-Paque density-gradient centrifugation, with at least 6 million obtained per sample. Total RNA was extracted from PBMCs with Trizol reagent, with at least 6 micrograms obtained per sample. Naive CD45RAhigh/CD27high T cell percentages were measured by flow cytometry on a PBMC aliquot from every donor. As regards this clonotype: Its antigen target is currently unknown. No base qualities exist here, and no much larger clone lies one base off it.

This sequence originates from a woman in her twenties or thirties in good health. This chain is built from TRBV7-3 and TRBJ2-3; TRBD2 lines up with 10 middle nucleotides. Sequences were obtained from blood. The CDR3 is CASSPWTSGDTDTQYF. The sequenced DNA: TGTGCCAGCAGCCCATGGACTAGCGGTGACACAGATACGCAGTATTTT.